The rows below give T cell receptor beta chains drawn from one sample of a study of blood T cells in healthy people across ages. TCRdb ran MiXCR on the 5' RACE reads and lists one entry per CDR3 protein. The data show fewer than 750,000 distinct CDR3 sequences, about 51% seen once. The specimen sequenced was blood. These receptors were taken from a woman aged 80 or older in good health. Each CDR3 is given with its conserved first and last residue. D genes are given only for firm matches. Rows give clone size only sometimes, using once, few, many, or a class for an expanded clone.

CDR3 protein: CASSQDRAPQETQYF
CDR3 DNA: TGCGCCAGCAGCCAAGATCGGGCCCCACAAGAGACCCAGTACTTC
clone size: NA
D gene: NA
J gene: TRBJ2-5
CDR3 length: 15
V gene: TRBV4-3

CDR3 protein: CASSFRGLAGRTDTQYF
CDR3 DNA: TGTGCCAGCAGCTTCAGAGGACTAGCGGGGCGCACAGATACGCAGTATTTT
clone size: many
D gene: TRBD2
J gene: TRBJ2-3
CDR3 length: 17
V gene: TRBV7-8

CDR3 protein: CASSLSRGRNEQYF
CDR3 DNA: TGTGCCAGCAGCCTATCGAGGGGGCGGAACGAGCAGTACTTC
clone size: NA
D gene: TRBD1
J gene: TRBJ2-7
CDR3 length: 14
V gene: TRBV3-1

CDR3 protein: CSVDGRGNWYEQFF
CDR3 DNA: TGCAGCGTTGATGGTAGGGGGAATTGGTATGAGCAGTTCTTC
clone size: NA
D gene: NA
J gene: TRBJ2-1
CDR3 length: 14
V gene: TRBV29-1

CDR3 protein: CASSLGLAGAYNEQFF
CDR3 DNA: TGCGCCAGCAGCTTAGGACTAGCGGGGGCTTACAATGAGCAGTTCTTC
clone size: many
D gene: TRBD2
J gene: TRBJ2-1
CDR3 length: 16
V gene: TRBV5-1

CDR3 protein: CASRGGRARSYSEQYF
CDR3 DNA: TGTGCCAGCAGAGGCGGGAGGGCTAGGTCCTACAGTGAGCAGTACTTC
clone size: NA
D gene: TRBD2
J gene: TRBJ2-7
CDR3 length: 16
V gene: TRBV25-1

CDR3 protein: CASSQDRGASYNSPLHF
CDR3 DNA: TGTGCCAGCAGCCAAGACAGGGGTGCCTCCTATAATTCACCCCTCCACTTT
clone size: few
D gene: NA
J gene: TRBJ1-6
CDR3 length: 17
V gene: TRBV14

CDR3 protein: CASSVRGAGGYTF
CDR3 DNA: TGTGCCAGCAGTGTTAGGGGGGCCGGTGGCTACACCTTC
clone size: many
D gene: NA
J gene: TRBJ1-2
CDR3 length: 13
V gene: TRBV28

CDR3 protein: CASSQGQGALYNEQFF
CDR3 DNA: TGTGCCAGCAGCCAAGGTCAGGGGGCGCTCTACAATGAGCAGTTCTTC
clone size: NA
D gene: TRBD1
J gene: TRBJ2-1
CDR3 length: 16
V gene: TRBV4-2

CDR3 protein: CASSQESVPDSTDTQYF
CDR3 DNA: TGTGCCAGCAGCCAAGAAAGCGTGCCGGATAGCACAGATACGCAGTATTTT
clone size: NA
D gene: NA
J gene: TRBJ2-3
CDR3 length: 17
V gene: TRBV3-1

CDR3 protein: CASSHHTLRRSGYTF
CDR3 DNA: TGTGCCAGCAGCCACCATACACTCCGGCGGTCTGGCTACACCTTC
clone size: NA
D gene: NA
J gene: TRBJ1-2
CDR3 length: 15
V gene: TRBV14